The 8 T cell receptor beta chains listed next were all sequenced from one sample in a study of neurological immune-mediated disorders. One entry per CDR3 protein, called by TCRdb with MiXCR from the 5' RACE reads. The sample comprises tens of thousands of distinct CDR3 sequences, about a tenth of which are singletons, and about 20% rests with the top ten. Sequenced: PBMCs. The receptors here all came from a woman aged 40 to 50 with HTLV-1-associated myelopathy (HAM/TSP).

Ten or more counts support this clonotype. The chain couples TRBV29-1 to TRBJ2-2; TRBD1 might be the D (6 bases). The CDR3 sequence is 13 residues long. V lost 4 bases and J lost 2, with 8 bases in between. Germline lookup yields CDR1 SQVTM and CDR2 ANQGSEA. The CDR3 DNA is TGCAGCGTTGGGGACATCAACACCGGGGAGCTGTTTTTT. Protein sequence: CSVGDINTGELFF.

This clonotype was seen ten or more times. The chain recombines TRBV21-1 with TRBJ2-5; TRBD2, the D gene given by the table, was not confirmed from the DNA. TRBV21-1 is listed as a pseudogene. This CDR3 is 15 amino acids long. Here the CDR3 reads CASSPLAGAQETQYF. CDR3 coding DNA: TGTGCCAGCAGCCCTCTAGCGGGGGCCCAAGAGACCCAGTACTTC.

This clonotype showed up many times. This chain uses TRBV30 with TRBJ1-6; no clear D gene. The V end lost 2 bases, the J end lost 5 bases, and 10 bases lay between the germline ends. The CDR3 consists of 14 residues. Germline V lookup: CDR1 GTSNPN, CDR2 SVGIG (reference sequence). The CDR3 is CAWSTGQDNSPLHF. Here the CDR3 DNA reads TGTGCCTGGAGTACGGGCCAAGATAATTCACCCCTCCACTTT.

V is TRBV29-1 and J is TRBJ1-1, with 7 bases that match TRBD1. The CDR3 has 15 amino acids. V shed 0 bases and J 0 bases; nucleotides not matched to a gene: 4. Germline V CDR1 and CDR2: SQVTM, ANQGSEA. In DNA form, the CDR3 reads TGCAGCGTTGAAGATAGTCAGGGGGTGAACACTGAAGCTTTCTTT. Translation gives CSVEDSQGVNTEAFF.

This clonotype showed up many times. The rearrangement uses TRBV4-3 and TRBJ1-3; D is unresolved. The CDR3 runs 16 residues. The germline V gene has CDR1 LGHNA and CDR2 YSLEER. The germline V and J ends were trimmed by 0 bases and 0 bases, with 9 bases remaining between them. This chain's CDR3 is CASSQDRRDSGNTIYF. Written as DNA, the CDR3 is TGCGCCAGCAGCCAAGATCGACGGGACTCTGGAAACACCATATATTTT.

This clonotype was found once. The junction departs from the called germline gene at one end, perhaps through a read error. The chain joins TRBV4-1 to TRBJ2-3; 9 bases fit TRBD2. This CDR3 region has 15 residues. Per the germline V gene, CDR1 is MGHRA and CDR2 is YSYEKL. The CDR3 reads CASSHPAGGIDTQYF. DNA of the CDR3: TGCGCCAGCAGCCATCCAGCGGGGGGCATAGATACACAGTATTTT.

This clonotype was seen ten or more times. This CDR3 is CSVEVRGLRGNIQYF. CDR3 nucleotides: TGCAGCGTTGAAGTCAGGGGGCTTCGGGGAAACATTCAGTACTTC. The chain uses TRBV29-1 and TRBJ2-4; TRBD1 matches 8 bases. This CDR3 region has 15 residues. Germline V gene lookup returns CDR1 SQVTM and CDR2 ANQGSEA. J lost 6 bases, V lost 1 base, and 8 bases had no gene match.

This clonotype has at least ten counts. J is TRBJ2-3 and V is TRBV11-2; D might be TRBD2 (5 bases). Trimming removed 2 bases at V and 4 bases at J, with 13 bases between. Germline CDR1 and CDR2: SGHAT and FQNNGV. The length of the CDR3 is 15 residues. This chain's CDR3 is CASSLWAPSPDTQYF. As DNA, the CDR3 is TGTGCCAGCAGCTTATGGGCACCTAGCCCAGATACGCAGTATTTT.